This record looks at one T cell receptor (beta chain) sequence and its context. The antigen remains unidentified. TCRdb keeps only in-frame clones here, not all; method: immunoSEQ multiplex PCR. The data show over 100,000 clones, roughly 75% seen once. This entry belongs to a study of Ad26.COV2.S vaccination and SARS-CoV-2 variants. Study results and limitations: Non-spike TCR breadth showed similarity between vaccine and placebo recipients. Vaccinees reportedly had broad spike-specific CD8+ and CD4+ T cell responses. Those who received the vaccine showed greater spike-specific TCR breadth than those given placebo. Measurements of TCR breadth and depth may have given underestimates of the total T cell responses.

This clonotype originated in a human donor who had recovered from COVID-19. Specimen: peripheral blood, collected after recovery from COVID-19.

The CDR3 protein is CASSQVSFSPLHF. The CDR3 coding sequence is TGTGCCAGCAGCCAAGTATCTTTCTCACCCCTCCACTTT. The rearrangement uses TRBV14 and TRBJ1-6; D not certain. Trimming left V 1 base short and J 10 bases short, with 8 bases between. The germline CDR1 and CDR2 sequences are SGHDN and FVKESK. The CDR3 has 13 amino acids.